What follows are 14 T cell receptor beta chains derived from one specimen sequenced in a study of T cell changes during pregnancy in multiple sclerosis. Sequencing was performed with immunoSEQ multiplex PCR; in TCRdb, only in-frame clones are kept and a portion is missing. Here the sample spans 60,000 to 70,000 clones, more than 75% being singletons. Sequencing was performed on peripheral blood, taken in the third trimester of pregnancy. These receptor sequences come from a female donor in good health, enrolled as a control in a pregnancy study.

This clone has a single count. V usage is TRBV11-3 and J usage is TRBJ2-5; a weak D match, TRBD2 (6 bases). The CDR3 is made up of 14 amino acids. V was trimmed by 3 bases and J by 5 bases, leaving 13 bases between them. Germline V gene lookup returns CDR1 SGHNT and CDR2 YENEEA. CDR3 in amino acids: CASSLFSGEETQYF. CDR3 coding DNA: TGTGCCAGCAGCTTGTTTTCGGGGGAGGAGACCCAGTACTTC.

The V call is TRBV7-8, the J call TRBJ2-1, with D possibly matching TRBD1 (6 bases). This CDR3 is 15 amino acids long. Germline CDR1 is SGHVS and CDR2 is FQNEAQ. V was cut by 5 bases and J by 4 bases, with 15 bases left in between. The CDR3 bases are TGTGCCAGCAGCCCCCAAGGGGGACCGTACAATGAGCAGTTCTTC. Its protein product is CASSPQGGPYNEQFF.

This chain uses TRBV4-3 with TRBJ1-1, with D unclear. V lost 4 bases to trimming and J lost 3 bases, with 12 bases between them. The length of the CDR3 is 14 residues. Germline lookup yields CDR1 LGHNA and CDR2 YSLEER. CDR3 coding DNA: TGCGCCAGCAGCCTTTCAAGGCGGGACACTGAAGCTTTCTTT. It specifies CASSLSRRDTEAFF.

This clone occurred a few times. The chain links TRBV4-3 to TRBJ1-2; 11 nucleotides align to TRBD1. Germline CDR1 reads LGHNA; CDR2 reads YSLEER. J was trimmed by 2 bases and V by 3 bases; bases with no gene match: 2. This CDR3 comprises 15 residues. CDR3 loop: CASSQRTGGNYGYTF. DNA of the CDR3: TGCGCCAGCAGCCAGCGGACAGGGGGCAACTATGGCTACACCTTC.

V gene TRBV11-2 combines with J gene TRBJ1-1; TRBD1 agrees at 7 bases. Per the germline V gene, CDR1 is SGHAT and CDR2 is FQNNGV. The CDR3 length is 14 residues. Losses at the gene ends were 1 base for V and 5 bases for J; bases not matched to a gene: 4. Written as DNA, the CDR3 is TGTGCCAGCAGCTTAGCCCCGACAGGGACTGAAGCTTTCTTT. It yields the protein CASSLAPTGTEAFF.

The CDR3 region is CASSLRGGNEQFF. CDR3 nucleotides: TGTGCCAGCAGTCTCCGAGGAGGGAATGAGCAGTTCTTC. The chain is built from TRBV6-1 and TRBJ2-1, with D possibly being TRBD2 (6 bases). This CDR3 is 13 amino acids long. Per germline, CDR1 MNHNS and CDR2 SASEGT. Between the trimmed V and J ends, which lost 5 bases and 7 bases, there was a span of 12 bases.

This clone was detected only a few times. The J gene is TRBJ2-1, the V gene TRBV4-2; 13 bases map to TRBD2. With 4 bases clipped from V and 8 bases from J, the junction kept 5 bases outside the gene matches. The CDR3 is made up of 15 amino acids. Germline V gives CDR1 LGHNA, CDR2 YNFKEQ. As DNA, the CDR3 is TGTGCCAGCAGCCTTACTAGCGGGGGGGCCGATGAGCAGTTCTTC. Amino acid sequence: CASSLTSGGADEQFF.

The chain uses TRBV4-3 and TRBJ2-1; 9 bases agree with TRBD1. Germline assignment: CDR1 LGHNA and CDR2 YSLEER. The ends lost 2 bases at V and 16 bases at J; junction bases unmatched: 9. The CDR3 is made up of 13 amino acids. This chain's CDR3 is CASSQISGTGYFF. The CDR3 DNA is TGCGCCAGCAGCCAAATATCCGGGACAGGGTACTTCTTC.

This chain connects TRBV9 to TRBJ2-2; 10 nucleotides agree with TRBD2. CDR1 and CDR2 from the germline V gene are SGDLS and YYNGEE. This CDR3 is 16 amino acids long. Trimming at V came to 2 bases and at J to 4 bases, leaving 5 bases not matched to a gene. The CDR3 DNA is TGTGCCAGCAGCGTCCCCTCTAGCGGGGGCACCGGGGAGCTGTTTTTT. Translation: CASSVPSSGGTGELFF.

The chain joins TRBV4-3 to TRBJ1-2, with D possibly being TRBD1 (6 bases). From germline, CDR1 is LGHNA and CDR2 YSLEER. Trimming removed 1 base from V and 4 bases from J, with 10 bases in between. The CDR3 consists of 14 residues. CDR3 sequence reads: CASSQAGGAYGYTF. CDR3 nucleotide sequence: TGCGCCAGCAGCCAAGCGGGGGGCGCCTATGGCTACACCTTC.

This chain connects TRBV2 to TRBJ2-2, with TRBD1 as a possible D gene (6 bases). CDR1 is SNHLY and CDR2 is FYNNEI in the germline V gene. V was shortened by 1 base and J by 3 bases, with 9 bases between the two germline ends. The CDR3 runs 15 residues. CDR3 loop: CASSEETGYTGELFF. CDR3 DNA sequence: TGTGCCAGCAGTGAAGAAACAGGGTACACCGGGGAGCTGTTTTTT.

J is TRBJ2-7 and V is TRBV7-9, with 11 nucleotides matching TRBD2. In germline, CDR1 is SEHNR, CDR2 FQNEAQ (reference sequence). The CDR3 contains 13 residues. Germline trimming cut 4 bases from V and 9 bases from J; bases unmatched to any gene: 5. The CDR3 DNA is TGTGCCAGCAGCTCACTAGCGGGGGAAGCGCAGTACTTC. This codes for CASSSLAGEAQYF.

This chain connects TRBV6-1 to TRBJ1-1; D is unclear. The CDR3 is made up of 13 amino acids. Trimming removed 5 bases from V and 4 bases from J, with 11 bases in between. Germline V gene data show CDR1 as MNHNS and CDR2 as SASEGT. CDR3 loop: CASSRQYGTEAFF. In DNA, the CDR3 is TGTGCCAGCAGTCGACAATACGGCACTGAAGCTTTCTTT.

This chain connects TRBV28 to TRBJ2-7; possible D gene TRBD1, 6 bases. This CDR3 is built from 14 residues. The V end was cut by 2 bases, the J end by 5 bases, with 13 bases between. In germline, CDR1 is MDHEN, CDR2 SYDVKM. The CDR3 here is CASSLEGSGDEQYF. The CDR3 DNA reads TGTGCCAGCAGTTTAGAGGGGTCAGGGGACGAGCAGTACTTC.